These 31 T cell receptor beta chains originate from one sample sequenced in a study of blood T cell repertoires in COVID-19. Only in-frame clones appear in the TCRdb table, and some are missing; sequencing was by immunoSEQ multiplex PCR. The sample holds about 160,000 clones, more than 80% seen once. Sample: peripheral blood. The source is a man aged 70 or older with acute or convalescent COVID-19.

The CDR3 protein is CASSLVGATNEKLFF. The CDR3 DNA reads as TGCGCCAGCAGCTTGGTCGGTGCAACTAATGAAAAACTGTTTTTT. V and J are TRBV5-1 and TRBJ1-4; D is unclear. The CDR3 is 15 amino acids. Per the germline V gene, CDR1 is SGHRS and CDR2 is YFSETQ. The ends were cut back, 0 bases at V and 0 bases at J, with 6 bases in the middle. Looking up the rest from reference TRBV5-1 and TRBJ1-4 gives the full variable domain: KAGVTQTPRYLIKTRGQQVTLSCSPISGHRSVSWYQQTPGQGLQFLFEYFSETQRNKGNFPGRFSGRQFSNSRSEMNVSTLELGDSALYLCASSLVGATNEKLFFGSGTQLSVL.

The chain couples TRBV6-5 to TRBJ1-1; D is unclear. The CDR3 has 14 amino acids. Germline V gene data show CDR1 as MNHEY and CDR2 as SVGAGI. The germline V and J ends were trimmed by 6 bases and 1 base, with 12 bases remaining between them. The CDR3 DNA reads TGTGCCAGCAGACCACAGAGATCGAACACTGAAGCTTTCTTT. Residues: CASRPQRSNTEAFF.

The CDR3 nucleotides read TGTGCCAGTAGTATAGTTCGCGAAAGTGAGCAGTTCTTC. Residues: CASSIVRESEQFF. The chain couples TRBV19 to TRBJ2-1; D unresolved. Germline CDR1 LNHDA, CDR2 SQIVND (reference sequence). The CDR3 length is 13 residues. V lost 1 base and J 9 bases, leaving 10 bases between the germline ends.

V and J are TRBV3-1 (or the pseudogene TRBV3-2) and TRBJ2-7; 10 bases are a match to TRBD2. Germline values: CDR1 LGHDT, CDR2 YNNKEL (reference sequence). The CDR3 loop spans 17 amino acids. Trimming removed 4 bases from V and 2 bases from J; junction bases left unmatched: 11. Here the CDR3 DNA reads TGTGCCAGCAGCCGCATGCATCCACTAGCGGGAACCTACGAGCAGTACTTC. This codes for CASSRMHPLAGTYEQYF.

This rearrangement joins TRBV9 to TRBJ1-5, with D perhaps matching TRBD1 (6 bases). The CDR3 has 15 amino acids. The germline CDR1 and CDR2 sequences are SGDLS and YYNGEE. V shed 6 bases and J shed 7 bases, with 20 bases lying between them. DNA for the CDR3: TGTGCCAGCAACCCGAGTGGGGGGGCCTGGCAGCCCCAGCATTTT. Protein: CASNPSGGAWQPQHF. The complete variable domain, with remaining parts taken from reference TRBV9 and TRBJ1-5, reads DSGVTQTPKHLITATGQRVTLRCSPRSGDLSVYWYQQSLDQGLQFLIQYYNGEERAKGNILERFSAQQFPDLHSELNLSSLELGDSALYFCASNPSGGAWQPQHFGDGTRLSIL.

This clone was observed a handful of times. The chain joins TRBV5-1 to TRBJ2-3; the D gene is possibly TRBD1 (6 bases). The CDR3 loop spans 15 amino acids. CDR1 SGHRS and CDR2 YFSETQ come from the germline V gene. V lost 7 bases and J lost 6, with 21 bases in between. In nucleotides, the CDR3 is TGCGCCAGCTCCGTTGGACAGACTCGCGGGGATACGCAGTATTTT. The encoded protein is CASSVGQTRGDTQYF.

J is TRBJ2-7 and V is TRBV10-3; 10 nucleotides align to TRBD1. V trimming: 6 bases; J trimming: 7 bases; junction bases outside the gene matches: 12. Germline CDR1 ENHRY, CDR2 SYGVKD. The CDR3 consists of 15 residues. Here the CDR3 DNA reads TGTGCCATCAGCCTAGGGACAGGGGTTTCCTGGGAGCAGTACTTC. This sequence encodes CAISLGTGVSWEQYF.

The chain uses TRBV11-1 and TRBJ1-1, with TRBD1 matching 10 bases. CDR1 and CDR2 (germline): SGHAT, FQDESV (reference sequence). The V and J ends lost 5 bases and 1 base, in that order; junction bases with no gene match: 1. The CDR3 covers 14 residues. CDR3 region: CASSRDRGNTEAFF. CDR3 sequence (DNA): TGTGCCAGCAGCAGGGACAGGGGGAACACTGAAGCTTTCTTT. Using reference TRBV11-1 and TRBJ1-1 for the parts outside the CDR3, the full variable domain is EAEVAQSPRYKITEKSQAVAFWCDPISGHATLYWYRQILGQGPELLVQFQDESVVDDSQLPKDRFSAERLKGVDSTLKIQPAELGDSAMYLCASSRDRGNTEAFFGQGTRLTVV.

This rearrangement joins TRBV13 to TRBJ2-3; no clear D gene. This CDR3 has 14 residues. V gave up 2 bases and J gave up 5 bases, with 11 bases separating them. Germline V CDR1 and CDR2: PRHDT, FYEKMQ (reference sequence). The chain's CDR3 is CASSLLGSEDTQYF. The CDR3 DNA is TGTGCCAGCAGCTTACTCGGGTCTGAAGATACGCAGTATTTT.

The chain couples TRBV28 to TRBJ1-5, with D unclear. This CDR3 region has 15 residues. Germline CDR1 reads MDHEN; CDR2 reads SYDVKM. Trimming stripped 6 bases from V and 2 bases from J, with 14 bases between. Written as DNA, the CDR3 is TGTGCCAGCAGGTGGAGTATGATGGGCAATCAGCCCCAGCATTTT. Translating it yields CASRWSMMGNQPQHF.

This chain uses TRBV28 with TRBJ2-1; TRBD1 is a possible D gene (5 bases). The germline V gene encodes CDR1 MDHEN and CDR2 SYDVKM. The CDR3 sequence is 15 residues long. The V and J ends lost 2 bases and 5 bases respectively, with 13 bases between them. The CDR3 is CASSLLVGRDNEQFF. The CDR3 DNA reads TGTGCCAGCAGTTTACTGGTGGGCAGGGACAATGAGCAGTTCTTC.

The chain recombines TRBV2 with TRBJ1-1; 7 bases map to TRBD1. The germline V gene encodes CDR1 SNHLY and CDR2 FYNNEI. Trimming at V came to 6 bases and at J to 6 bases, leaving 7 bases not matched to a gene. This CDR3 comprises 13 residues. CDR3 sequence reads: CASRETGTSEAFF. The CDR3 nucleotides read TGTGCCAGCAGGGAGACAGGGACTTCTGAAGCTTTCTTT.

The DNA for the CDR3 is TGTGCCAGTAGTACCACTACCGGGCCCCGGGACAATGGCTACACCTTC. This sequence encodes CASSTTTGPRDNGYTF. The chain couples TRBV19 to TRBJ1-2, with D possibly TRBD1 on 6 matching bases. The CDR3 is 16 residues long. Per the germline V gene, CDR1 is LNHDA and CDR2 is SQIVND (reference sequence). Trimming took 4 bases from V and 6 from J, leaving 21 bases between them. The variable domain in full, completed from reference TRBV19 and TRBJ1-2, reads DGGITQSPKYLFRKEGQNVTLSCEQNLNHDAMYWYRQDPGQGLRLIYYSQIVNDFQKGDIAEGYSVSREKKESFPLTVTSAQKNPTAFYLCASSTTTGPRDNGYTFGSGTRLTVV.

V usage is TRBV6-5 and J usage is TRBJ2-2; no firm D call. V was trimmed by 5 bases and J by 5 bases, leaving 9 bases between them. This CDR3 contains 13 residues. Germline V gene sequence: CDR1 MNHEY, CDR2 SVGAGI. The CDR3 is CASSMGQTGELFF. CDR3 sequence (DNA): TGTGCCAGCAGTATGGGCCAGACCGGGGAGCTGTTTTTT.

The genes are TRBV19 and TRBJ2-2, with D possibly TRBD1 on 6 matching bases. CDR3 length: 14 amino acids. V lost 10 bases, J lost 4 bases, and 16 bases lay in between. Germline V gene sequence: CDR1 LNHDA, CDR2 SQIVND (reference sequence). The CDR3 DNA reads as TGTGCCACAAGGGACCAGGGGTTCACCGGGGAGCTGTTTTTT. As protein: CATRDQGFTGELFF.

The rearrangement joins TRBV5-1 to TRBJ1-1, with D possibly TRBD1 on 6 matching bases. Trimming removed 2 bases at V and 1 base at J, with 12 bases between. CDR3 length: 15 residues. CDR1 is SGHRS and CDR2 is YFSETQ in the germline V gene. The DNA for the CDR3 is TGCGCCAGCAGCTTCTTACAGGGTGCGAACACTGAAGCTTTCTTT. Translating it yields CASSFLQGANTEAFF.

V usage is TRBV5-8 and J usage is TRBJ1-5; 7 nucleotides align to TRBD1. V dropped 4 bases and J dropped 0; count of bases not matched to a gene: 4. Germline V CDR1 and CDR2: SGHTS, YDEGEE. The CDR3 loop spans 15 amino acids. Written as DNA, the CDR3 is TGTGCCAGCAGCCCGGGACAGATTAGCAATCAGCCCCAGCATTTT. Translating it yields CASSPGQISNQPQHF.

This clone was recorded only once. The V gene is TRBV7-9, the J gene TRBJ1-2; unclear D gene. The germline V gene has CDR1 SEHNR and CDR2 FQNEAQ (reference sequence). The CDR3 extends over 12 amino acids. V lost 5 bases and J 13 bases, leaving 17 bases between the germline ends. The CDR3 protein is CASSPEWEEGTF. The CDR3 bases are TGTGCCAGCAGCCCGGAGTGGGAAGAGGGCACCTTC.

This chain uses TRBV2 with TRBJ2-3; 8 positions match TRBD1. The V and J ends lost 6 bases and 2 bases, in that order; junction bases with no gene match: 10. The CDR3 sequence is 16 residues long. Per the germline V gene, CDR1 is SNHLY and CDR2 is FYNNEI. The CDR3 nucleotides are TGTGCCAGCAGGACAGGGGCTAGCGCCTACACAGATACGCAGTATTTT. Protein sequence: CASRTGASAYTDTQYF.

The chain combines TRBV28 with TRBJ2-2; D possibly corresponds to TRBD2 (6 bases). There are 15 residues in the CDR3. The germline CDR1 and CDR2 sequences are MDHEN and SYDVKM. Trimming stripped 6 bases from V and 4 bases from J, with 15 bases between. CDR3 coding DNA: TGTGCCAGCAGCCTGGGACTCCCGGGCACCGGGGAGCTGTTTTTT. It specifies CASSLGLPGTGELFF.

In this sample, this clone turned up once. In DNA, the CDR3 is TGTGCCAGTAGTATGACAGACTCCTACGAGCAGTACTTC. It codes for CASSMTDSYEQYF. The V gene is TRBV19, the J gene TRBJ2-7; D possibly corresponds to TRBD1 (5 bases). Germline values: CDR1 LNHDA, CDR2 SQIVND (reference sequence). This CDR3 region has 13 residues. V lost 3 bases, J lost 0 bases, and 6 bases lay in between. Based on the CDR3 plus reference TRBV19 and TRBJ2-7, the full variable domain is DGGITQSPKYLFRKEGQNVTLSCEQNLNHDAMYWYRQDPGQGLRLIYYSQIVNDFQKGDIAEGYSVSREKKESFPLTVTSAQKNPTAFYLCASSMTDSYEQYFGPGTRLTVT.

The CDR3 sequence: CASTTRGTGLDEQYF. The CDR3 nucleotides read TGTGCCAGCACCACCCGGGGGACAGGGCTGGACGAGCAGTACTTC. The V gene is TRBV6-6, the J gene TRBJ2-7, with 9 positions matching TRBD1. From germline, CDR1 is MNHNY and CDR2 SVGAGI (reference sequence). The CDR3 sequence is 15 residues long. V was pared by 7 bases and J by 5 bases, with 12 bases of the junction left unmatched.

The CDR3 protein is CASSVHLLAGGGSSTDTQYF. CDR3 DNA sequence: TGTGCCAGCAGCGTACACCTCCTAGCGGGAGGTGGGTCGAGCACAGATACGCAGTATTTT. The V call is TRBV9, the J call TRBJ2-3; 11 nucleotides agree with TRBD2. The germline V gene has CDR1 SGDLS and CDR2 YYNGEE. Trimming took 1 base from V and 0 from J; bases not matched to a gene: 13. The CDR3 runs 20 residues.

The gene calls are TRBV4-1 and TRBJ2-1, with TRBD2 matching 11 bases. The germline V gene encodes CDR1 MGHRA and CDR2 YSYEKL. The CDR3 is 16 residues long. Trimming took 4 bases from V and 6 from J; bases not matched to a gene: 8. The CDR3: CASSLPTSGGVNEQFF. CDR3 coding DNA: TGCGCCAGCAGCCTCCCTACTAGCGGGGGTGTCAATGAGCAGTTCTTC.

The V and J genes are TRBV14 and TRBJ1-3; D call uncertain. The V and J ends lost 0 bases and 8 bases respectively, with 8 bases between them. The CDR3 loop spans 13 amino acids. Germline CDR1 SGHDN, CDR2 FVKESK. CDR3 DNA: TGTGCCAGCAGCCAAGATCTCCGGGACACCATATATTTT. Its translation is CASSQDLRDTIYF.

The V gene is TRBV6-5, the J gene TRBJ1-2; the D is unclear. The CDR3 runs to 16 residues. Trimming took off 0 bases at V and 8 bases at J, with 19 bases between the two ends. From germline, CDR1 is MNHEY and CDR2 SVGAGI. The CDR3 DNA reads TGTGCCAGCAGTTACTCGAATCTTGGGCAAGAGGGCGGCTACACCTTC. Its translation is CASSYSNLGQEGGYTF.

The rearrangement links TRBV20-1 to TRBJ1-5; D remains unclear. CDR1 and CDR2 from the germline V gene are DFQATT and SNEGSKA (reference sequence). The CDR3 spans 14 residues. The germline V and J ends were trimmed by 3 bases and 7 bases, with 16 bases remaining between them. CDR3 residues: CSASKSFAAQPQHF. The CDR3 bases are TGCAGTGCTAGTAAATCGTTTGCGGCCCAGCCCCAGCATTTT.

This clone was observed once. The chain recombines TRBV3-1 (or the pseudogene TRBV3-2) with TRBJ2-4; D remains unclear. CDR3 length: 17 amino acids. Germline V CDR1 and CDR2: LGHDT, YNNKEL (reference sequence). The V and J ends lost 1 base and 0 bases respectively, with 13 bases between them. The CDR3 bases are TGTGCCAGCAGCCAAGTAAGCGCGCCCCTAGCCAAAAACATTCAGTACTTC. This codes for CASSQVSAPLAKNIQYF.

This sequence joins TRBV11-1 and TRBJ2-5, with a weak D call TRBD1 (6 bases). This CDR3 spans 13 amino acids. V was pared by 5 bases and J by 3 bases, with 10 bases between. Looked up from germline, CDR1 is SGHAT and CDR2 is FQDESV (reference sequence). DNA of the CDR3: TGTGCCAGCAGCCTAAGGACAGAAGAGACCCAGTACTTC. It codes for CASSLRTEETQYF.

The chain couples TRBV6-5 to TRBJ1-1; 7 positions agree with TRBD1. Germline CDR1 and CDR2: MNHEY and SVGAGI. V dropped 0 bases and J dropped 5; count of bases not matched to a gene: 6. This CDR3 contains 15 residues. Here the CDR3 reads CASSYSRGLGTEAFF. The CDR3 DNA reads TGTGCCAGCAGTTACTCAAGGGGGCTGGGGACTGAAGCTTTCTTT.

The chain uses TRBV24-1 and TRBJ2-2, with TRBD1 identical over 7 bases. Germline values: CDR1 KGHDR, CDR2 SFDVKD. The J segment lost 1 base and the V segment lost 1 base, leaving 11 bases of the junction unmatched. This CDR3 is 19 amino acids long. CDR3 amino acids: CATSDLSGRQGVNTGELFF. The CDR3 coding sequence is TGTGCCACCAGTGATTTAAGCGGCCGACAGGGAGTGAACACCGGGGAGCTGTTTTTT.